These T cell receptor beta chains were read from a single sample in a study of blood T cell repertoires in COVID-19. Sequencing was performed with immunoSEQ multiplex PCR; in TCRdb, only in-frame clones are kept and a portion is missing. The table shows around 300,000 clones, with 85% to 90% occurring only once. Sequences were obtained from PBMCs or T cells enriched from blood (not recorded which). The receptor set was obtained from an older woman who had recovered from COVID-19. Each CDR3 is given with its conserved first and last residue. Each record gives: J gene, D gene, clone size, V gene, CDR3 DNA, CDR3 protein. The D gene is left open where the match is weak. A clone size is listed for some rows: how often the clone was seen (once, few, many), or a class if it is expanded.

>TRBJ2-5|NA|NA|TRBV11-2
TGTGCCAGCAGCTTAGATCCTAGGGGGGGCCGAGAGACCCAGTACTTC
CASSLDPRGGRETQYF
>TRBJ2-2|NA|NA|TRBV3-1/TRBV3-2
TGTGCCAGCAGCCAGCGGGAAGGGGCCGGGGAGCTGTTTTTT
CASSQREGAGELFF
>TRBJ1-1|NA|NA|TRBV6-5
TGTGCCAGCAGTTACAGCACAGCCACTGAAGCTTTCTTT
CASSYSTATEAFF
>TRBJ2-7|TRBD2|NA|TRBV30
TGTGCCTGGACCCGGACTAGCGGGCTTAACGAGCAGTACTTC
CAWTRTSGLNEQYF
>TRBJ1-2|TRBD1|NA|TRBV28
TGTGCCAGCAGTACGACAGGGGCGGACTATGGCTACACCTTC
CASSTTGADYGYTF
>TRBJ2-7|TRBD1|NA|TRBV18
TGTGCCAGCTCACCTACCGGGACAGGGGCTCTCGAGCAGTACTTC
CASSPTGTGALEQYF
>TRBJ2-7|NA|NA|TRBV2
TGTGCCAGCAGTGCTTCGACGGGGGGCAACGAGCAGTACTTC
CASSASTGGNEQYF
>TRBJ1-1|TRBD1|NA|TRBV7-3
TGTGCCAGCAGCCCTGAGACAGGGAGGAAAACTGAAGCTTTCTTT
CASSPETGRKTEAFF
>TRBJ2-1|NA|NA|TRBV4-1
TGCGCCAGCAGCCAAGATCCACTAGCCTTGACGTCGGAGCAGTTCTTC
CASSQDPLALTSEQFF
>TRBJ2-2|NA|NA|TRBV9
TGTGCCAGCAGCGTAGGGGGAGCCGGGGAGCTGTTTTTT
CASSVGGAGELFF
>TRBJ1-2|NA|NA|TRBV5-1
TGCGCCAGCAGCTGGACAGATTATGCCGGCTACACCTTC
CASSWTDYAGYTF
>TRBJ1-2|TRBD1|NA|TRBV28
TGTGCCAGCACCATTCCGGCCTATCAAGGGGGCGTTTTTGGTGGCTACACCTTC
CASTIPAYQGGVFGGYTF
>TRBJ2-1|TRBD1|once|TRBV7-9
TGTGCCAGCAGCTTTTTACAGGGGGGAGAGGGTGAGCAGTTCTTC
CASSFLQGGEGEQFF
>TRBJ1-2|TRBD1|NA|TRBV28
TGTGCCAGCAGACTAAGGGGGCTTAGTGGCTACACCTTC
CASRLRGLSGYTF
>TRBJ2-3|NA|NA|TRBV7-3
TGTGCCAGCAGTTCCGCGGCGGATACGCAGTATTTT
CASSSAADTQYF
>TRBJ2-7|NA|NA|TRBV10-1
TGCGCCAGCAGTGAGTCGACTCCCGGCGAGCAGTACTTC
CASSESTPGEQYF